This TCR beta chain appears in the sequencing data of a study of OX40 agonist ivuxolimab in advanced cancers. Study-wide results and caveats: At doses 0.1 to 3.0 mg/kg, CD4+ and CD8+ clones expanded.

A remark on this clone: What it binds is not known.

The repertoire was sequenced with immunoSEQ multiplex PCR; TCRdb's copy has only in-frame clones and lacks some. The sample has some 95,000 clones, approximately 86% seen once. J lost 6 bases, V lost 0 bases, and 2 bases had no gene match. Germline V lookup: CDR1 SGHRS, CDR2 YFSETQ. CDR3 length: 15 amino acids. The chain couples TRBV5-1 to TRBJ1-6; 8 bases fit TRBD1. The sequence came from an adult with an advanced solid tumor such as melanoma, head and neck, liver or kidney cancer. Sequencing was performed on CD4+ or CD8+ T cells sorted from blood, taken in a trial of the OX40 agonist ivuxolimab. CDR3 protein: CASSLADRGNSPLHF. CDR3 coding DNA: TGCGCCAGCAGCTTGGCCGACAGGGGTAATTCACCCCTCCACTTT.